This is a list of T cell receptor beta chains from one sample in a study of blood T cell repertoires in COVID-19. TCRdb keeps only in-frame clones here, not all; method: immunoSEQ multiplex PCR. The sample has about 250,000 clones, about 86% seen once. The specimen sequenced was peripheral blood. All receptors derive from a man between 50 and 59 years old with active or convalescent COVID-19. Each CDR3 is given with its conserved first and last residue. D genes are given only for firm matches. The size entry is marked missing in some rows and otherwise reads once, few, many or a size class.

NA,TRBV4-2,NA,TRBJ2-7,TGTGCCAGCAGCCAAGACCTGAGCTCCTACGAGCAGTACTTC,CASSQDLSSYEQYF
NA,TRBV4-3,NA,TRBJ1-4,TGCGCCAGCAGCCGCAATACAGGGCCCAATGAAAAACTGTTTTTT,CASSRNTGPNEKLFF
NA,TRBV7-9,TRBD1,TRBJ1-6,TGTGCCAGCAGCTTAGGGGGACAGGGGTATTCACCCCTCCACTTT,CASSLGGQGYSPLHF
NA,TRBV4-1,TRBD1,TRBJ1-6,TGCGCCAGCAGCCAAGAGGAGACAGGGAATTCACCCCTCCACTTT,CASSQEETGNSPLHF
NA,TRBV6-5,NA,TRBJ1-6,TGTGCCAGCAGAGTCCGGGACCAGGGGTCACCCCTCCACTTT,CASRVRDQGSPLHF
NA,TRBV7-9,NA,TRBJ1-1,TGTGCCAGCAGCCAAAGGGAGGGGGAGAGGAAGGCTTTCTTT,CASSQREGERKAFF
large,TRBV19,TRBD1,TRBJ1-1,TGTGCCAGTAGTAATTACGGGACAGCGAACACTGAAGCTTTCTTT,CASSNYGTANTEAFF
NA,TRBV2,NA,TRBJ2-4,TGTGCCAGCACCCCTGACGGGGGAAGATTATTAGGCAAAAACATTCAGTACTTC,CASTPDGGRLLGKNIQYF
NA,TRBV5-1,NA,TRBJ2-2,TGCGCCAGCAGCCCCCGGACAGACAACACCGGGGAGCTGTTTTTT,CASSPRTDNTGELFF
NA,TRBV6-1,TRBD1,TRBJ2-7,TGTGCCAGCAGTCCGCGGGACAGGGGCTTCTACGAGCAGTACTTC,CASSPRDRGFYEQYF
NA,TRBV29-1,TRBD1,TRBJ2-7,TGCAGCGTTGCCAGACAGGGCTCCTACGAGCAGTACTTC,CSVARQGSYEQYF
NA,TRBV5-1,TRBD1,TRBJ1-6,TGCGCCAGCAGCTTGGAGACAAGCGCCAGGGGGCCGGAATCACCCCTCCACTTT,CASSLETSARGPESPLHF
NA,TRBV10-3,NA,TRBJ2-7,TGTGCCATCAGTCCAATTGGAGGGCGGATCGGCTACGAGCAGTACTTC,CAISPIGGRIGYEQYF
NA,TRBV5-4,TRBD1,TRBJ1-4,TGTGCCAGCAGCCACCGGACAGGGATTAATGAAAAACTGTTTTTT,CASSHRTGINEKLFF
NA,TRBV28,NA,TRBJ1-5,TGTGCCAGCAGTTTGGGGTGGGGGGGAAATAGCAATCAGCCCCAGCATTTT,CASSLGWGGNSNQPQHF
NA,TRBV11-2,NA,TRBJ1-4,TGTGCCAGCAGCTTAGTGGGGGCGCGGGCTAATGAAAAACTGTTTTTT,CASSLVGARANEKLFF
NA,TRBV19,TRBD1,TRBJ1-1,TGTGCCAGTAGTTCCTACGGGACAGGGAGGAACACTGAAGCTTTCTTT,CASSSYGTGRNTEAFF
NA,TRBV7-9,TRBD1,TRBJ2-6,TGTGCCAGCAGCTCGACAGGGGTAGTCCTGACTTTC,CASSSTGVVLTF
NA,TRBV3-1/TRBV3-2,NA,TRBJ1-5,TGTGCCAGCAGCCTGCGCGGGGGGAGGGATCAGCCCCAGCATTTT,CASSLRGGRDQPQHF
NA,TRBV19,TRBD2,TRBJ2-1,TGTGCCAGTAGTATCAGACTAGCGGGGAGAGGCGAGCAGTTCTTC,CASSIRLAGRGEQFF
NA,TRBV19,NA,TRBJ1-4,TGTGCCAGTAGTCCGATCGGGGGGGTTAATGAAAAACTGTTTTTT,CASSPIGGVNEKLFF
NA,TRBV5-1,TRBD2,TRBJ2-7,TGCGCCAGCAGCTTGGCGAGCGGGGGGTCCTACGAGCAGTACTTC,CASSLASGGSYEQYF
NA,TRBV27,TRBD1,TRBJ2-1,TGTGCCAGCAGAGACCGACAGGGCCCCAATGAGCAGTTCTTC,CASRDRQGPNEQFF
few,TRBV6-5,TRBD1,TRBJ2-7,TGTGCCAGCAGGGACAGGTTCAACTACGAGCAGTACTTC,CASRDRFNYEQYF
NA,TRBV7-2,NA,TRBJ1-2,TGTGCCCGCAGCCCCCCCGGGGGCGAGGGGGGGGTTCGTGGCTACACCTTC,CARSPPGGEGGVRGYTF
NA,TRBV5-1,NA,TRBJ2-3,TGCGCCAGCAGCTTGCGTCAGGGCACAGATACGCAGTATTTT,CASSLRQGTDTQYF
NA,TRBV19,TRBD1,TRBJ1-1,TGTGCCAGTAGTGCACCGGGACAGGGTCAAACTGAAGCTTTCTTT,CASSAPGQGQTEAFF
NA,TRBV7-2,TRBD1,TRBJ2-7,TGTGCCAGCAGCCCTGGACAGGGTGGCGAGCAGTACTTC,CASSPGQGGEQYF
NA,TRBV25-1,NA,TRBJ1-6,TGTGCCAGCAGTCGTGGACAGAGCTCCTATAATTCACCCCTCCACTTT,CASSRGQSSYNSPLHF
NA,TRBV6-1,TRBD1,TRBJ2-6,TGTGCCAGCAGTGAAGCCCGGACAGGGTGGAGCTCTGGGGCCAACGTCCTGACTTTC,CASSEARTGWSSGANVLTF
NA,TRBV6-1,NA,TRBJ2-5,TGTGCCAGCAGTGAAGACCCGGCCGGGGAGACCCAGTACTTC,CASSEDPAGETQYF
once,TRBV2,NA,TRBJ1-2,TGTGCCAGCAGTGAAACGGGGGGCGCTGGCTACACCTTC,CASSETGGAGYTF
NA,TRBV13,NA,TRBJ1-4,TGTGCCAGCAGCCGCAGGTTTCCAACTGAAAAACTGTTTTTT,CASSRRFPTEKLFF
NA,TRBV9,NA,TRBJ1-1,TGTGCCAGCAGCGTACAGGAGAACACTGAAGCTTTCTTT,CASSVQENTEAFF
NA,TRBV30,TRBD1,TRBJ1-3,TGTGCCTGGAGTGTACCTGTTACAGGGGGGTACACCATATATTTT,CAWSVPVTGGYTIYF
NA,TRBV6-6,TRBD1,TRBJ1-4,TGTGCCAGCAGGGTGACAGGGTTCGATGAAAAACTGTTTTTT,CASRVTGFDEKLFF
NA,TRBV7-3,TRBD1,TRBJ1-2,TGTGCCAGCAGCTCGGACAGGGTGGGCTATGGCTACACCTTC,CASSSDRVGYGYTF
NA,TRBV27,NA,TRBJ2-1,TGTGCCAGCAGTTTATATGGGGCCTCCTACAATGAGCAGTTCTTC,CASSLYGASYNEQFF
NA,TRBV12-3/TRBV12-4,TRBD1,TRBJ2-7,TGTGCCAGCAGGCAGGGGGCGACCTACGAGCAGTACTTC,CASRQGATYEQYF
NA,TRBV7-2,TRBD2,TRBJ2-1,TGTGCCAGCAGCTTTAGCGGGGGGGTAGGAAATGAGCAGTTCTTC,CASSFSGGVGNEQFF
many,TRBV6-5,TRBD1,TRBJ1-2,TGTGCCAGCAGATCGACAGGGCTCCTCTATGGCTACACCTTC,CASRSTGLLYGYTF
NA,TRBV7-9,NA,TRBJ1-2,TGTGCCAGCAGCTTAGAAGGGGGGGACGGCTATGGCTACACCTTC,CASSLEGGDGYGYTF